What follows are 23 T cell receptor beta chains derived from one specimen sequenced in a study of blood T cell repertoires in COVID-19. Clones were sequenced by immunoSEQ multiplex PCR, and TCRdb holds only the in-frame ones, with some missing. The sample records roughly 88,000 clones, around three quarters being singletons. Sequencing was done on a sample of peripheral blood. The receptor source for this set is a woman in her fifties or sixties in a cohort sampled during active or convalescent COVID-19.

This clone was counted once. The chain is built from TRBV28 and TRBJ2-3, with a weak D call TRBD1 (6 bases). The CDR3 totals 13 residues. V was shortened by 2 bases and J by 3 bases, with 6 bases between the two germline ends. Germline loops: CDR1 MDHEN, CDR2 SYDVKM. The CDR3 nucleotides read TGTGCCAGCAGTTTAGGACAGACAGATACGCAGTATTTT. Translating it yields CASSLGQTDTQYF. Drawing the rest from reference TRBV28 and TRBJ2-3, the complete variable domain is DVKVTQSSRYLVKRTGEKVFLECVQDMDHENMFWYRQDPGLGLRLIYFSYDVKMKEKGDIPEGYSVSREKKERFSLILESASTNQTSMYLCASSLGQTDTQYFGPGTRLTVL.

This chain joins TRBV15 and TRBJ2-5, with D unclear. CDR1 LNHNV and CDR2 YYDKDF come from the germline V gene (reference sequence). The CDR3 extends over 14 amino acids. V dropped 3 bases and J dropped 0 bases, with 8 bases sitting between them. This CDR3 reads CATSRARNQETQYF. The CDR3 region has the DNA TGTGCCACCAGCAGGGCCCGTAACCAAGAGACCCAGTACTTC.

V and J are TRBV4-3 and TRBJ1-3, with D possibly matching TRBD1 (6 bases). This CDR3 comprises 15 residues. Germline lookup yields CDR1 LGHNA and CDR2 YSLEER. The V end was cut by 3 bases, the J end by 0 bases, with 9 bases between. DNA of the CDR3: TGCGCCAGCAGCCAGCAACAGGGCTCTGGAAACACCATATATTTT. Translating it yields CASSQQQGSGNTIYF.

The J gene is TRBJ2-5, the V gene TRBV5-4; tentative D call: TRBD1 (5 bases). The germline V gene encodes CDR1 SGHNT and CDR2 YYREEE (reference sequence). The CDR3 is 13 residues long. The ends were cut back, 1 base at V and 1 base at J, with 5 bases in the middle. CDR3 coding DNA: TGTGCCAGCAGCTTGCAGGGCCAAGAGACCCAGTACTTC. This translates into CASSLQGQETQYF.

The rearrangement links TRBV2 to TRBJ2-1, with 14 positions matching TRBD2. The CDR3 is 16 residues long. CDR1 and CDR2 (germline): SNHLY, FYNNEI. Germline trimming cut 6 bases from V and 4 bases from J; bases unmatched to any gene: 5. In DNA, the CDR3 is TGTGCCAGCAGAAGACTAGCGGGGGGGCCTTACAATGAGCAGTTCTTC. It specifies CASRRLAGGPYNEQFF.

The gene calls are TRBV15 and TRBJ1-2; tentative D call: TRBD1 (6 bases). The CDR3 is 14 amino acids. Trimming shortened V by 2 bases and J by 6 bases, and 13 bases separated the two germline ends. The germline CDR1 and CDR2 sequences are LNHNV and YYDKDF (reference sequence). As DNA, the CDR3 is TGTGCCACCAGCAGACCTAACCAGGGGAATGGCTACACCTTC. Encoded protein: CATSRPNQGNGYTF.

This chain uses TRBV6-6 with TRBJ2-1; D unresolved. V gave up 5 bases and J gave up 7 bases, with 6 bases separating them. This CDR3 comprises 11 residues. CDR1 and CDR2 from the germline V gene are MNHNY and SVGAGI (reference sequence). CDR3 coding DNA: TGTGCCAGCAGTCCCCAAAATGAGCAGTTCTTC. Protein product: CASSPQNEQFF.

The rearrangement joins TRBV30 to TRBJ2-5; 7 nucleotides agree with TRBD1. CDR1 GTSNPN and CDR2 SVGIG come from the germline V gene (reference sequence). There are 14 residues in the CDR3. Trimming removed 5 bases from V and 2 bases from J; junction bases left unmatched: 8. The CDR3: CAWGRDSPQETQYF. CDR3 DNA: TGTGCCTGGGGCCGGGACAGCCCACAAGAGACCCAGTACTTC.

The V and J genes are TRBV4-1 and TRBJ2-4, with D tentatively TRBD1 (7 bases). The CDR3 has 20 amino acids. Germline assignment: CDR1 MGHRA and CDR2 YSYEKL. V lost 0 bases to trimming and J lost 0 bases, with 21 bases between them. CDR3 nucleotide sequence: TGCGCCAGCAGCCAAGAGGACAAGAACAGGGGACTGATAGCCAAAAACATTCAGTACTTC. Protein: CASSQEDKNRGLIAKNIQYF.

As to this clone: This specimen includes other DNA sequences encoding the same CDR3. The chain couples TRBV18 to TRBJ2-7; 9 positions agree with TRBD1. Germline lookup yields CDR1 KGHSH and CDR2 LQKENI. Trimming cost V 3 bases and J 0 bases; bases outside gene matches: 3. This CDR3 comprises 15 residues. CDR3 bases: TGTGCCAGCTCACCGACAGGGGGGAGCTCCTACGAGCAGTACTTC. It translates to CASSPTGGSSYEQYF.

The rearrangement uses TRBV11-3 and TRBJ2-3; D possibly corresponds to TRBD2 (5 bases). Germline lookup yields CDR1 SGHNT and CDR2 YENEEA. V lost 4 bases, J lost 5 bases, and 13 bases lay in between. The CDR3 is 14 amino acids. The CDR3 reads CASSYGLTGDTQYF. The CDR3 coding sequence is TGTGCCAGCAGCTATGGACTGACTGGAGATACGCAGTATTTT.

This clone was detected a few times. The chain has TRBV4-1 and TRBJ2-1, with 9 bases lining up with TRBD2. With 1 base clipped from V and 9 bases from J, the junction kept 10 bases outside the gene matches. The CDR3 covers 16 residues. The V gene's germline CDR1 is MGHRA and CDR2 YSYEKL. CDR3 DNA: TGCGCCAGCAGCCAAGGGCGGGGGGGCCACTTAGGTGAGCAGTTCTTC. It translates to CASSQGRGGHLGEQFF.

V and J are TRBV19 and TRBJ2-7; tentatively, D is TRBD1 (6 bases). The V gene's germline CDR1 is LNHDA and CDR2 SQIVND (reference sequence). The CDR3 loop spans 13 amino acids. V was pared by 3 bases and J by 5 bases, with 11 bases between. Here the CDR3 reads CASSIWGQNEQYF. CDR3 DNA sequence: TGTGCCAGTAGTATTTGGGGGCAAAACGAGCAGTACTTC.

This chain links TRBV3-1 (or the pseudogene TRBV3-2) with TRBJ2-3; 14 bases are a match to TRBD2. V lost 0 bases, J lost 13 bases, and 9 bases stayed unmatched. This CDR3 spans 16 amino acids. Germline V CDR1 and CDR2: LGHDT, YNNKEL (reference sequence). CDR3 coding DNA: TGTGCCAGCAGCCAAGATCCCCGACTAGCGGGGGGGCCGAAGTATTTT. This translates into CASSQDPRLAGGPKYF.

In its sample, this clone was seen a few times. This rearrangement joins TRBV5-1 to TRBJ1-2; D unclear. The CDR3 runs 15 residues. Germline values: CDR1 SGHRS, CDR2 YFSETQ. Trimming removed 3 bases at V and 2 bases at J, with 14 bases between. CDR3 nucleotide sequence: TGCGCCAGCAGCTCGGCGGATCCCGGCAACTATGGCTACACCTTC. Encoded protein: CASSSADPGNYGYTF.

The chain recombines TRBV4-1 with TRBJ1-3; TRBD1 agrees at 8 bases. The CDR3 totals 17 residues. V was clipped by 1 base and J by 0 bases; unmatched bases: 5. The germline gives CDR1 MGHRA, CDR2 YSYEKL. As DNA, the CDR3 is TGCGCCAGCAGCCAAGGGCAGGGGGCTTCCTCTGGAAACACCATATATTTT. Translation: CASSQGQGASSGNTIYF.

This clone was seen a few times. V usage is TRBV7-6 and J usage is TRBJ2-2, with 13 bases identical to TRBD2. The junction had 10 bases not matched to a gene; V was cut back by 0 bases and J by 6 bases. From germline, CDR1 is SGHVS and CDR2 FNYEAQ. The CDR3 spans 19 residues. CDR3 sequence reads: CASSLALTSGGTAAGELFF. The CDR3 coding sequence is TGTGCCAGCAGCTTAGCTTTGACTAGCGGGGGGACAGCGGCCGGGGAGCTGTTTTTT.

The chain couples TRBV5-1 to TRBJ1-2; maybe TRBD1 (5 bases). Looked up from germline, CDR1 is SGHRS and CDR2 is YFSETQ. The CDR3 extends over 16 amino acids. V lost 0 bases and J lost 3, with 15 bases in between. The CDR3 DNA is TGCGCCAGCAGCTTGGGTCCGATGGGGCATGACTATGGCTACACCTTC. Encoded protein: CASSLGPMGHDYGYTF.

The CDR3 region is CASSSRTQDYEQYF. Written as DNA, the CDR3 is TGTGCCAGCAGCTCCCGAACTCAAGACTACGAGCAGTACTTC. V gene TRBV6-5 combines with J gene TRBJ2-7; D uncertain. The CDR3 extends over 14 amino acids. The V end lost 6 bases, the J end lost 3 bases, and 15 bases lay between the germline ends. In germline, CDR1 is MNHEY, CDR2 SVGAGI.

The V gene is TRBV28, the J gene TRBJ2-7; maybe TRBD1 (6 bases). Trimming left V 5 bases short and J 7 bases short, with 12 bases between. The CDR3 has 12 amino acids. Germline CDR1 reads MDHEN; CDR2 reads SYDVKM. CDR3 protein: CASSVTGWEQYF. For the CDR3, the DNA is TGTGCCAGCAGTGTCACAGGGTGGGAGCAGTACTTC. The entire variable domain, with the rest obtained from reference TRBV28 and TRBJ2-7, is as follows: DVKVTQSSRYLVKRTGEKVFLECVQDMDHENMFWYRQDPGLGLRLIYFSYDVKMKEKGDIPEGYSVSREKKERFSLILESASTNQTSMYLCASSVTGWEQYFGPGTRLTVT.

This clone was seen a few times. The rearrangement joins TRBV4-2 to TRBJ1-6, with D perhaps TRBD1 (6 bases). Per germline, CDR1 LGHNA and CDR2 YNFKEQ. This CDR3 is 14 amino acids long. Trimming removed 4 bases from V and 4 bases from J, with 8 bases in between. The CDR3 spells CASSRGQYNSPLHF. The CDR3 DNA is TGTGCCAGCAGCCGAGGACAGTATAATTCACCCCTCCACTTT.

This chain links TRBV28 with TRBJ1-5, with 7 bases identical to TRBD1. J was trimmed by 1 base and V by 1 base; bases with no gene match: 7. CDR3 length equals 17 residues. Germline V gene sequence: CDR1 MDHEN, CDR2 SYDVKM. In DNA form, the CDR3 reads TGTGCCAGCAGTTTATCCGGCAGGGGGGCGAGCAATCAGCCCCAGCATTTT. This encodes CASSLSGRGASNQPQHF.

The V and J genes are TRBV7-8 and TRBJ2-7; the match to TRBD1 covers 7 bases. Unmatched junction bases numbered 7, after V lost 5 bases and J lost 6 bases. The CDR3 spans 13 residues. Germline CDR1 SGHVS, CDR2 FQNEAQ. The CDR3 is CASSRDRVGEQYF. The CDR3 DNA is TGTGCCAGCAGCCGCGACAGGGTGGGCGAGCAGTACTTC.